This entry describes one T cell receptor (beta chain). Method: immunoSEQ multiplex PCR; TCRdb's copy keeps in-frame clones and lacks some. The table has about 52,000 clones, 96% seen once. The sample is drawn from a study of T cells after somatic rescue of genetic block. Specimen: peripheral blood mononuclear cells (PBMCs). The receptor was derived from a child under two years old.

The chain's CDR3 is CASSVEASGRTDTQYF. The CDR3 bases are TGTGCCAGCAGCGTAGAGGCTAGCGGGAGAACAGATACGCAGTATTTT. The chain has TRBV9 and TRBJ2-3; TRBD2 agrees at 10 bases. The CDR3 has 16 residues. Germline V gene lookup returns CDR1 SGDLS and CDR2 YYNGEE. V shed 0 bases and J 3 bases; nucleotides not matched to a gene: 4.